This is a list of T cell receptor beta chains from one sample in a study of cytomegalovirus exposure and HLA in healthy donors. Data came from immunoSEQ multiplex PCR; TCRdb stores just in-frame clones and leaves some out. The sample lists some 130,000 clones, 65% to 70% seen once, with more than 1.5% in the top ten. Source material: PBMCs. The receptors stem from a human donor in good health. Each CDR3 is given with its conserved first and last residue. A D gene is named only where the DNA matches it firmly. Not every row has a clone size; where given, it reads once, few, many or a size class.

NA | TRBJ1-5 | NA | TRBV4-1 | TGCGCCAGCAGCCAAGTCCGGGAACTGAAGCCCCAGCATTTT | CASSQVRELKPQHF
TRBD2 | TRBJ2-1 | NA | TRBV5-1 | TGCGCCAGCAGCTTCGAGGGAGGGTATGAGCAGTTCTTC | CASSFEGGYEQFF
NA | TRBJ1-5 | NA | TRBV27 | TGTGCCAGCAGTCCCGGACTGTCGGGGCAGCCCCAGCATTTT | CASSPGLSGQPQHF
NA | TRBJ1-4 | few | TRBV7-2 | TGTGCCAGCAGCTTAGTCGGTTCTTCTAATGAAAAACTGTTTTTT | CASSLVGSSNEKLFF
TRBD2 | TRBJ2-7 | NA | TRBV7-8 | TGTGCCAGCAGTTACGGGACTAGCGGGAGACTCTACGAGCAGTACTTC | CASSYGTSGRLYEQYF
TRBD2 | TRBJ2-2 | NA | TRBV19 | TGTGCCAGTAGTGTGGAGGGAGGGCCCGCCGGGGAGCTGTTTTTT | CASSVEGGPAGELFF
TRBD2 | TRBJ2-7 | NA | TRBV9 | TGTGCCAGCAGCTCCGCGGGGGGAGTTTCCTACGAGCAGTGCTTC | CASSSAGGVSYEQCF
TRBD2 | TRBJ2-3 | few | TRBV5-1 | TGCGCCAGCAGCATTGGGACTAGCGGTACAGATACGCAGTATTTT | CASSIGTSGTDTQYF
NA | TRBJ2-1 | NA | TRBV15 | TGTGCCACCAGCAGGGGACTGGGACGTAGTCGGTACAATGAGCAGTTCTTC | CATSRGLGRSRYNEQFF
TRBD1 | TRBJ2-2 | NA | TRBV5-8 | TGTGCCAGCAGCCGAGGACAGGGTGATACCGGGGAGCTGTTTTTT | CASSRGQGDTGELFF
TRBD2 | TRBJ2-1 | NA | TRBV28 | TGTGCCAGCAGTTTAGGACTAGCGGGAGAGTGGTCCTACAATGAGCAGTTCTTC | CASSLGLAGEWSYNEQFF
NA | TRBJ2-7 | once | TRBV7-9 | TGTGCCAGCAGCTTAGTAAGTGGGAGTTGGGGCGAGCAGTACTTC | CASSLVSGSWGEQYF
NA | TRBJ2-1 | NA | TRBV7-3 | TGTGCCAGCAGCGCTACTGGGCAGTCCTACAATGAGCAGTTCTTC | CASSATGQSYNEQFF
TRBD1 | TRBJ2-3 | few | TRBV28 | TGTGCCAGCACCCAAATTCGTGGGACAGGGAGGAAGTCTGTCACAGATACGCAGTATTTT | CASTQIRGTGRKSVTDTQYF
TRBD1 | TRBJ2-1 | few | TRBV10-3 | TGTGCCATACAGGGGTACAATGAGCAGTTCTTC | CAIQGYNEQFF
NA | TRBJ2-7 | NA | TRBV5-4 | TGTGCCAGCAGCTTGCAGGTGGCGGGGGCTAGTGAGCAGTACTTC | CASSLQVAGASEQYF
TRBD2 | TRBJ2-1 | few | TRBV5-6 | TGTGCCAGCAGCTTACGGACTAGCGGGAACCTCTACAATGAGCAGTTCTTC | CASSLRTSGNLYNEQFF
TRBD1 | TRBJ2-2 | NA | TRBV4-1 | TGCGCCAGCAGCCAGGCCGGGACAGGGTTCACCGGGGAGCTGTTTTTT | CASSQAGTGFTGELFF
NA | TRBJ1-2 | NA | TRBV6-5 | TGTGCCAGCAGCCTGGACTGGAATAACTATGGCTACACCTTC | CASSLDWNNYGYTF
NA | TRBJ1-2 | NA | TRBV13 | TGTGCCAGCAGCCTTACCCAGGCTAACTATGGCTACACCTTC | CASSLTQANYGYTF
NA | TRBJ2-5 | few | TRBV6-5 | TGTGCCAGCAGCTCCGTCGGGACCCAGTACTTC | CASSSVGTQYF
NA | TRBJ2-7 | NA | TRBV19 | TGTGCCAGTACAGGGGGAGGCGAGCAGTACTTC | CASTGGGEQYF
NA | TRBJ2-6 | NA | TRBV10-1 | TGCGCCATCACGGGGGACCGGAGCTCTGGGGCCAACGTCCTGACTTTC | CAITGDRSSGANVLTF
NA | TRBJ2-1 | few | TRBV10-3 | TGTGCCATCAGTGAGTCGACTTTGCAGTTCTTC | CAISESTLQFF
NA | TRBJ2-7 | NA | TRBV28 | TGTGCCAGCAGTTTATTGGGGGCGATTTACGAGCAGTACTTC | CASSLLGAIYEQYF
NA | TRBJ2-7 | few | TRBV9 | TGTGCCAGCAGCGTAGACACAGATGCGTACGAGCAGTACTTC | CASSVDTDAYEQYF
NA | TRBJ2-5 | NA | TRBV7-9 | TGTGCCAGCGGGGGGAGTGAGGCAGAGACCCAGTACTTC | CASGGSEAETQYF
TRBD1 | TRBJ1-4 | NA | TRBV19 | TGTGCCAGTATCAGGACAGGGGCGACAACTAATGAAAAACTGTTTTTT | CASIRTGATTNEKLFF
TRBD2 | TRBJ2-5 | NA | TRBV28 | TGTGCCAGCAGTTTCGACGGACTAGCGGGGGGGACCCAGTACTTC | CASSFDGLAGGTQYF
NA | TRBJ2-7 | few | TRBV28 | TGTGCCAGCAGAACAGGATCCTCCTACGAGCAGTACTTC | CASRTGSSYEQYF
NA | TRBJ2-5 | NA | TRBV7-2 | TGTGCCAGCAGCTTAGCAGGGGCAGGCGTCCAAGAGACCCAGTACTTC | CASSLAGAGVQETQYF
TRBD1 | TRBJ2-2 | NA | TRBV18 | TGTGCCAGCTCCCTCGCCGGACAGGGGTCCGGGGAGCTGTTTTTT | CASSLAGQGSGELFF
NA | TRBJ1-4 | NA | TRBV2 | TGTGCCAGCTTTGCAGGGCCCCTTAATGAAAAACTGTTTTTT | CASFAGPLNEKLFF
NA | TRBJ2-7 | NA | TRBV5-1 | TGCGCCAGCAGCCCACGGACAGCCTCCCCAGCGGCCTACGAGCAGTACTTC | CASSPRTASPAAYEQYF
NA | TRBJ2-7 | once | TRBV28 | TGTGCCAGCCTCTCTCCACAGGGTATCTACGAGCAGTACTTC | CASLSPQGIYEQYF
TRBD2 | TRBJ2-1 | NA | TRBV28 | TGTGCCAGCAGTAGAGGGACTAGCGGGAGCAATGAGCAGTTCTTC | CASSRGTSGSNEQFF
TRBD2 | TRBJ2-3 | NA | TRBV12-5 | TGTGCTAGTGGTTTGGTAGGGCGGACTAGCGGGAGAATGTCTCGGTACACAGATACGCAGTATTTT | CASGLVGRTSGRMSRYTDTQYF
NA | TRBJ2-3 | once | TRBV28 | TGTGCCAGCAGAAGTTGGGGGCCAGATACGCAGTATTTT | CASRSWGPDTQYF
TRBD1 | TRBJ1-2 | NA | TRBV5-5 | TGTGCCAGCAGCCGGACAGGGGACTATGGCTACACCTTC | CASSRTGDYGYTF
NA | TRBJ1-3 | NA | TRBV9 | TGTGCCAGCAGCGCAGACAGTCGCCTCTCTGGAAACACCATATATTTT | CASSADSRLSGNTIYF
TRBD1 | TRBJ1-1 | NA | TRBV11-1 | TGTGCCAGCAGCTGGGACAGGGACATGAACACTGAAGCTTTCTTT | CASSWDRDMNTEAFF
TRBD2 | TRBJ2-7 | NA | TRBV7-8 | TGTGCCAGCAGCTCTATAGCGGGGCCCCGGGAGCAGTACTTC | CASSSIAGPREQYF
NA | TRBJ2-3 | NA | TRBV5-6 | TGTGCCAGCAGCTCGGCGGGGAGCCGGGTGTCAGATACGCAGTATTTT | CASSSAGSRVSDTQYF
TRBD2 | TRBJ2-1 | once | TRBV9 | TGTGCCAGCAGCGACCCCCGGGACTATCTCACCCAGAGCTCCTACAATGAGCAGTTCTTC | CASSDPRDYLTQSSYNEQFF
NA | TRBJ2-3 | NA | TRBV5-5 | TGTGCCAGCAGCTTTTCTAGCGCCCAGAGGGATACGCAGTATTTT | CASSFSSAQRDTQYF